The following is a T cell receptor beta chain sequence with its context. The sample belongs to a study of blood T cell repertoires in COVID-19. Sequencing was performed with immunoSEQ multiplex PCR; in TCRdb, only in-frame clones are kept and a portion is missing. The sample consists of 110,000 or so clones, around four fifths of them appearing once. This CDR3 contains 11 residues. Germline lookup yields CDR1 MDHEN and CDR2 SYDVKM. The V end lost 1 base, the J end lost 12 bases, and 9 bases lay between the germline ends. The sequenced sample was peripheral blood. This clonotype was sampled from a woman aged 55 to 70 with acute or convalescent COVID-19. The chain carries TRBV28 and TRBJ1-2; D gene unclear. Here the CDR3 DNA reads TGTGCCAGCAGTTTATCAAGGGAGCACACCTTC. Translated, it gives CASSLSREHTF.